This TCR beta chain comes out of a study of T cell responses to AZD1222 COVID-19 vaccine. Broader study findings: Spike-specific TCR breadth and depth went up after people got two AZD1222 doses. The donor group comprised mostly white British people and more females; the analysis possibly underestimated clonal diversity.

Measured with immunoSEQ multiplex PCR; TCRdb has only the in-frame clones, and not every one. The table has around 200,000 clones, roughly 94% seen once. V was pared by 0 bases and J by 11 bases, with 13 bases between. The CDR3 is 13 amino acids. The germline V gene encodes CDR1 MNHEY and CDR2 SMNVEV (reference sequence). Comments on this clone: Antigen: not known.

V is TRBV27 and J is TRBJ1-1; perhaps TRBD1 as D (6 bases). Sequences were derived from peripheral blood, sampled 28 days after the second AZD1222 dose. The receptor's source is an adult who received the AZD1222 COVID-19 vaccine. The CDR3 loop reads CASSLSQGFGAFF. The DNA of the CDR3 is TGTGCCAGCAGTTTATCACAGGGCTTTGGTGCTTTCTTT.